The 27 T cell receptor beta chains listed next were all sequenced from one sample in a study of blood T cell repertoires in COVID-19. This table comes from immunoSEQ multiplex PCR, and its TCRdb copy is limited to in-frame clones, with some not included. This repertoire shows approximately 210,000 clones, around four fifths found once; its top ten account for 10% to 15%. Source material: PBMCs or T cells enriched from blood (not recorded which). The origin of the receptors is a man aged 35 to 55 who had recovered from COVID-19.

The DNA for the CDR3 is TGTGCCAGCTCACCGTTATCGGACACTGAAGCTTTCTTT. It encodes CASSPLSDTEAFF. The chain joins TRBV18 to TRBJ1-1; D gene ambiguous. V dropped 3 bases and J dropped 3 bases, with 8 bases sitting between them. This CDR3 is built from 13 residues. Germline-derived CDR1 and CDR2 are KGHSH and LQKENI.

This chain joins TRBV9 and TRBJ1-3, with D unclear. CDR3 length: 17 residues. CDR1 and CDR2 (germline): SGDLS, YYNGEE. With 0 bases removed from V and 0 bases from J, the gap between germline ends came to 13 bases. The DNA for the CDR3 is TGTGCCAGCAGCGTAGAGCCGGCAGGCCTCTCTGGAAACACCATATATTTT. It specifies CASSVEPAGLSGNTIYF. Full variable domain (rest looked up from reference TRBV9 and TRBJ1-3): DSGVTQTPKHLITATGQRVTLRCSPRSGDLSVYWYQQSLDQGLQFLIQYYNGEERAKGNILERFSAQQFPDLHSELNLSSLELGDSALYFCASSVEPAGLSGNTIYFGEGSWLTVV.

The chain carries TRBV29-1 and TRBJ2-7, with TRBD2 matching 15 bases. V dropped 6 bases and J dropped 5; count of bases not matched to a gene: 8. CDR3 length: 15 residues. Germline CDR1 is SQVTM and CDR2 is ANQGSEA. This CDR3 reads CSVQGLAGGTDEQYF. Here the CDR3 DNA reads TGCAGCGTCCAGGGACTAGCGGGAGGTACCGACGAGCAGTACTTC.

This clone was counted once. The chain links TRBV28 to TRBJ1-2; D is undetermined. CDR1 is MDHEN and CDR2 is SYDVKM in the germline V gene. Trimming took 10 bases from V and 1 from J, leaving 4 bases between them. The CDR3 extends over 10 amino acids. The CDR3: CATFNYGYTF. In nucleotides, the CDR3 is TGTGCCACGTTTAACTATGGCTACACCTTC.

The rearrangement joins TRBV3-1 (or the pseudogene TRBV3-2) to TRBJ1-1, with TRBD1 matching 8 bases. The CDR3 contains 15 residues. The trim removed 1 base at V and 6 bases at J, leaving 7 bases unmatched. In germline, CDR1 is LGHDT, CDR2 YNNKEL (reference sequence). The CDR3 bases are TGTGCCAGCAGCCAAGGCCAGGGGGCAGGGCCTGAAGCTTTCTTT. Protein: CASSQGQGAGPEAFF.

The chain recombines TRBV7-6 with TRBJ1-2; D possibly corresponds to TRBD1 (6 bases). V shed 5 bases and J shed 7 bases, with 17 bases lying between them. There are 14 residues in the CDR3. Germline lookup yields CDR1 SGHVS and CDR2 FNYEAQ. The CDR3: CASSPLGGAGGYTF. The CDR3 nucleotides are TGTGCCAGCAGCCCCTTAGGGGGGGCGGGTGGCTACACCTTC.

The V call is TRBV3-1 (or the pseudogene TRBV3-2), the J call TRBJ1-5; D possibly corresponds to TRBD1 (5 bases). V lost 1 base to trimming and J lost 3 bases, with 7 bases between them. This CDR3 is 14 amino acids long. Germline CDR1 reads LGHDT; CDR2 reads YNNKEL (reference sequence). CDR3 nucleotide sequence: TGTGCCAGCAGCCAAGGACAGTTCAATCAGCCCCAGCATTTT. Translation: CASSQGQFNQPQHF.

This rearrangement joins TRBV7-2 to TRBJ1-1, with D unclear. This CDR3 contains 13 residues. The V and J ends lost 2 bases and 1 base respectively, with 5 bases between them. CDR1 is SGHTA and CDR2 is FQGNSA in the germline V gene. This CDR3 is CASSLSGNTEAFF. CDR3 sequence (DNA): TGTGCCAGCAGCTTAAGCGGGAACACTGAAGCTTTCTTT.

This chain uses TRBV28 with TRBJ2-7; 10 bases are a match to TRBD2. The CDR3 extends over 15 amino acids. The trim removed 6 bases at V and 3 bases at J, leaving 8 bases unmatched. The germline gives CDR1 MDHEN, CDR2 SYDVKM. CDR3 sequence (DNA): TGTGCCAGCAGGGGGGCGGCTAGCGGGAGCTACGAGCAGTACTTC. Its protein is CASRGAASGSYEQYF. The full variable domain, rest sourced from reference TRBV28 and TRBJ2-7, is DVKVTQSSRYLVKRTGEKVFLECVQDMDHENMFWYRQDPGLGLRLIYFSYDVKMKEKGDIPEGYSVSREKKERFSLILESASTNQTSMYLCASRGAASGSYEQYFGPGTRLTVT.

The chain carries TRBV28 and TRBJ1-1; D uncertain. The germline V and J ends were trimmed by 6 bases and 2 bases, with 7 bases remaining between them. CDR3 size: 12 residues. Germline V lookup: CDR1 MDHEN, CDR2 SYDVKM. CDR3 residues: CASRVTNTEAFF. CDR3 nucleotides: TGTGCCAGCAGGGTAACTAACACTGAAGCTTTCTTT.

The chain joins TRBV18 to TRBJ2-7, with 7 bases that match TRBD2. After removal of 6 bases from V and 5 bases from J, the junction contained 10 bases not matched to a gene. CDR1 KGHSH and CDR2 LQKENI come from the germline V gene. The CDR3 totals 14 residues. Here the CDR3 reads CASSPGEGVDEQYV. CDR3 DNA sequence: TGTGCCAGCTCCCCCGGGGAGGGCGTGGACGAGCAGTACGTC.

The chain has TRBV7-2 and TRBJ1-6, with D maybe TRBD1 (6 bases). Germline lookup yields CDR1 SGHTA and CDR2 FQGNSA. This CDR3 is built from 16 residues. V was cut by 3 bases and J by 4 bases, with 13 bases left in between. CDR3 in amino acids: CASSLGTTDYNSPLHF. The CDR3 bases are TGTGCCAGCAGCTTGGGGACAACCGATTATAATTCACCCCTCCACTTT.

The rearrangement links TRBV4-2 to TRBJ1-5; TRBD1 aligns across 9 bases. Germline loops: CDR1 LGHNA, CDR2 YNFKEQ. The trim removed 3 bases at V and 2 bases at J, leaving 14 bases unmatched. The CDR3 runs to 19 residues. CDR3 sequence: CASSHAQGTGLEGNQPQHF. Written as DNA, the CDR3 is TGTGCCAGCAGCCACGCACAGGGGACAGGGTTAGAGGGCAATCAGCCCCAGCATTTT.

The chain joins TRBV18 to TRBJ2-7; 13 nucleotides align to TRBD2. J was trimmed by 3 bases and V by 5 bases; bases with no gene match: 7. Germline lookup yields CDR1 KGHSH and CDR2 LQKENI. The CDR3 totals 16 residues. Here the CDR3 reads CASSSRRTSGSYEQYF. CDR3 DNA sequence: TGTGCCAGCTCATCCCGGCGGACTAGCGGGAGCTACGAGCAGTACTTC.

The CDR3 loop is CAISESEGSGQTQYF. The CDR3 DNA reads TGTGCCATCAGTGAGTCGGAAGGTTCTGGGCAGACCCAGTACTTC. The gene calls are TRBV10-3 and TRBJ2-5; D gene unclear. Between the trimmed V and J ends, which lost 0 bases and 6 bases, there was a span of 14 bases. The CDR3 has 15 residues. CDR1 is ENHRY and CDR2 is SYGVKD in the germline V gene.

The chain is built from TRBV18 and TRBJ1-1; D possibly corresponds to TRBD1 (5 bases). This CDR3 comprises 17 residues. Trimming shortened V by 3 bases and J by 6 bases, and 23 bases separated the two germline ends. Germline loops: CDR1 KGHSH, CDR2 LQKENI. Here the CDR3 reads CASSPHRLGDFGAEAFF. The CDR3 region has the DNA TGTGCCAGCTCACCCCACCGACTTGGGGACTTTGGCGCTGAAGCTTTCTTT.

The DNA of the CDR3 is TGTGCCAGCAGCTTGATAGTAACTGAAGCTTTCTTT. Protein product: CASSLIVTEAFF. This sequence joins TRBV5-8 and TRBJ1-1; D is unresolved. This CDR3 spans 12 amino acids. Germline CDR1 reads SGHTS; CDR2 reads YDEGEE. The V and J ends lost 1 base and 5 bases respectively, with 6 bases between them.

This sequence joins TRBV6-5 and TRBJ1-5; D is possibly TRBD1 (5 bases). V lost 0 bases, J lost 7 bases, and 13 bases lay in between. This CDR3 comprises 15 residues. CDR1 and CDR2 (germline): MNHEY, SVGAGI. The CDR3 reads CASSYSEGRGQPQHF. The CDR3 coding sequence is TGTGCCAGCAGTTACTCTGAGGGTCGGGGGCAGCCCCAGCATTTT.

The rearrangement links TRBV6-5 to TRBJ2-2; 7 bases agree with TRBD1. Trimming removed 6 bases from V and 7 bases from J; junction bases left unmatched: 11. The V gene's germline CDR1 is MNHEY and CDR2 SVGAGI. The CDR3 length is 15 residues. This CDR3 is CASSRDRERSGELFF. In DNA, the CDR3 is TGTGCCAGCAGCCGAGACAGGGAACGAAGCGGGGAGCTGTTTTTT.

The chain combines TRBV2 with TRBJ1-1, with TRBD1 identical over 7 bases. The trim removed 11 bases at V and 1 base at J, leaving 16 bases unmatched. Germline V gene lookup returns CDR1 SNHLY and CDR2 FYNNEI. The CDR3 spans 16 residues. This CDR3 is CARPPTGNGWNTEAFF. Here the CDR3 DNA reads TGTGCCCGCCCACCGACAGGGAATGGGTGGAACACTGAAGCTTTCTTT.

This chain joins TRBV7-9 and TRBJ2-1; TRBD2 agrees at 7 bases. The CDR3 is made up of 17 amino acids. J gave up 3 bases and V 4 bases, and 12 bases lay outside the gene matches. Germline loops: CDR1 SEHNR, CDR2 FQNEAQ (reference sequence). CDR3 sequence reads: CASSSRPAGEVYNEQFF. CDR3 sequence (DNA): TGTGCCAGCAGCTCCCGCCCGGCGGGAGAGGTCTACAATGAGCAGTTCTTC.

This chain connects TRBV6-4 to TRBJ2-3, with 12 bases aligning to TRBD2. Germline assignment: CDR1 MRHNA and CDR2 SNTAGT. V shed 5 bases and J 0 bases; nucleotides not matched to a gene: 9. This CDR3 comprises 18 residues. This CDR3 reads CASSLFPGTSGSTDTQYF. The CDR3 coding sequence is TGTGCCAGCAGTCTATTTCCCGGGACTAGCGGGAGCACAGATACGCAGTATTTT.

The CDR3 DNA is TGTGCCAGCAGTTCCTTCCCCGGGACAGGGTGGAATGAGCAGTTCTTC. This translates into CASSSFPGTGWNEQFF. The rearrangement links TRBV6-5 to TRBJ2-1, with 9 bases aligning to TRBD1. This CDR3 is 16 amino acids long. Germline CDR1 reads MNHEY; CDR2 reads SVGAGI. Trimming took 4 bases from V and 7 from J; bases not matched to a gene: 11.

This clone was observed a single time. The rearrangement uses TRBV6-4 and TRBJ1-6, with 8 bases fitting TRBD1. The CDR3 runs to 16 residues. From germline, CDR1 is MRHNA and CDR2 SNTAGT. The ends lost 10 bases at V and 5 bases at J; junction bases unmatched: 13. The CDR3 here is CATETRDRRHNSPLHF. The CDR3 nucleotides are TGTGCCACCGAAACCCGGGACAGGAGGCATAATTCACCCCTCCACTTT.

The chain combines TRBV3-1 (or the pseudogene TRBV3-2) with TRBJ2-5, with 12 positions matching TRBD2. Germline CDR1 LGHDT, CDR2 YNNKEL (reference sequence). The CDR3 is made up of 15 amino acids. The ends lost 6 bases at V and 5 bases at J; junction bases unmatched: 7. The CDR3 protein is CASSLAGGPAETQYF. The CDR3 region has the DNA TGTGCCAGCAGTCTAGCGGGAGGGCCGGCGGAGACCCAGTACTTC.

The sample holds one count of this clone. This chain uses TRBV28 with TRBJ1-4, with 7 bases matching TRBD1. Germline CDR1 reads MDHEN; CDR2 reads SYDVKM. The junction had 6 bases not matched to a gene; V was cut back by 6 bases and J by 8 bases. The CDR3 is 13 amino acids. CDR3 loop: CASSRRGEEKLFF. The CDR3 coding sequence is TGTGCCAGCAGCCGCAGGGGGGAAGAAAAACTGTTTTTT. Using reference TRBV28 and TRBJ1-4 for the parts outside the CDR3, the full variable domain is DVKVTQSSRYLVKRTGEKVFLECVQDMDHENMFWYRQDPGLGLRLIYFSYDVKMKEKGDIPEGYSVSREKKERFSLILESASTNQTSMYLCASSRRGEEKLFFGSGTQLSVL.

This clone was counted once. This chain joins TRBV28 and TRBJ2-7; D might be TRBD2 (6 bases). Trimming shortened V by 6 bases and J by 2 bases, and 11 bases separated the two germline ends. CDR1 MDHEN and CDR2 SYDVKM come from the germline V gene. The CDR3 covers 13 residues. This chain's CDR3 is CASRETRTYEQYF. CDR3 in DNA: TGTGCCAGCAGGGAGACTAGGACCTACGAGCAGTACTTC. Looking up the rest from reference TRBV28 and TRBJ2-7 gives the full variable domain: DVKVTQSSRYLVKRTGEKVFLECVQDMDHENMFWYRQDPGLGLRLIYFSYDVKMKEKGDIPEGYSVSREKKERFSLILESASTNQTSMYLCASRETRTYEQYFGPGTRLTVT.